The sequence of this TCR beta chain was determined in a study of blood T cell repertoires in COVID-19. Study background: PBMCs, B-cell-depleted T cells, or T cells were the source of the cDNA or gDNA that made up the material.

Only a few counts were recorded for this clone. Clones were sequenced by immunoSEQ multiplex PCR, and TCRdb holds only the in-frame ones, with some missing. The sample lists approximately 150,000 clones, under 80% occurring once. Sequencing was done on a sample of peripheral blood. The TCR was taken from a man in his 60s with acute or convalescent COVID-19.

The CDR3 region has the DNA TGTGCCACCAGCAGACTAGAGAGCTCCTACAATGAGCAGTTCTTC. It translates to CATSRLESSYNEQFF. V is TRBV15 and J is TRBJ2-1; D gene ambiguous. Trimming cost V 2 bases and J 0 bases, with 8 bases left between them. Germline CDR1 reads LNHNV; CDR2 reads YYDKDF (reference sequence). This CDR3 contains 15 residues.